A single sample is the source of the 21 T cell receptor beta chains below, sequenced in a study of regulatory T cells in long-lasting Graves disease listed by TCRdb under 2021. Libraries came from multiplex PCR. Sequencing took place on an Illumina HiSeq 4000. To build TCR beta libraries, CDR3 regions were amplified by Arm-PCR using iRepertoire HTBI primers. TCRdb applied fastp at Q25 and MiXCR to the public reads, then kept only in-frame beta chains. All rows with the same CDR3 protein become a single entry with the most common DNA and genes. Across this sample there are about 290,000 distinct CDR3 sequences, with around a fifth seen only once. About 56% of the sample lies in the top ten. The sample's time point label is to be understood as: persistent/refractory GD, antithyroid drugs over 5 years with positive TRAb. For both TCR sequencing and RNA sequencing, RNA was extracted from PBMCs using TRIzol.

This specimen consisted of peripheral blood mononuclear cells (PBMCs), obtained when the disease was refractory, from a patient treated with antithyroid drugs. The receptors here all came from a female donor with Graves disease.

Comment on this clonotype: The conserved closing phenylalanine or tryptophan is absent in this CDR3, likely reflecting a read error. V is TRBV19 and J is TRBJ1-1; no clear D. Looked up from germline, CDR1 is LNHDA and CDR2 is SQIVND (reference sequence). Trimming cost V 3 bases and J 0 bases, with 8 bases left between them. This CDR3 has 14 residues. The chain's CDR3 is CASSIGYLNTEAFL. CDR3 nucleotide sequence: TGTGCCAGTAGTATCGGGTACCTGAACACTGAAGCTTTCCTT.

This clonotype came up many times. CDR3 protein: CATSREGFNTEAFF. The CDR3 DNA reads as TGTGCCACCAGCAGAGAAGGGTTTAATACTGAAGCTTTCTTT. This chain joins TRBV15 and TRBJ1-1; D gene ambiguous. Germline V gene sequence: CDR1 LNHNV, CDR2 YYDKDF (reference sequence). CDR3 size: 14 residues. The V gene lost 0 bases and the J gene lost 5 bases, with 10 bases spanning the gap. The full variable domain, rest sourced from reference TRBV15 and TRBJ1-1, is DAMVIQNPRYQVTQFGKPVTLSCSQTLNHNVMYWYQQKSSQAPKLLFHYYDKDFNNEADTPDNFQSRRPNTSFCFLDIRSPGLGDTAMYLCATSREGFNTEAFFGQGTRLTVV.

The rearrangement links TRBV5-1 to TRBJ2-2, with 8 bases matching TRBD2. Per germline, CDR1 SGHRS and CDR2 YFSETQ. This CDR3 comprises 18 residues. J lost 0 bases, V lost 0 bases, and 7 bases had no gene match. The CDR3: CASSLGTSGRANTGELFF. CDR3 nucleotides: TGCGCCAGCAGCTTGGGTACTAGCGGACGGGCGAACACCGGGGAGCTGTTTTTT. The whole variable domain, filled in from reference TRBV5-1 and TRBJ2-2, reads KAGVTQTPRYLIKTRGQQVTLSCSPISGHRSVSWYQQTPGQGLQFLFEYFSETQRNKGNFPGRFSGRQFSNSRSEMNVSTLELGDSALYLCASSLGTSGRANTGELFFGEGSRLTVL.

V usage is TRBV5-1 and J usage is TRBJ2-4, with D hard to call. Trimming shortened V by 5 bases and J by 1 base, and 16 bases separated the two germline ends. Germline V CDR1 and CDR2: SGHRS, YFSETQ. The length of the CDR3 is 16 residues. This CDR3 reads CASRNMVGAAKNIQYF. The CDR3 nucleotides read TGCGCCAGCAGGAATATGGTGGGCGCTGCCAAAAACATTCAGTACTTC. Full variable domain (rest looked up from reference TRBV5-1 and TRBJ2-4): KAGVTQTPRYLIKTRGQQVTLSCSPISGHRSVSWYQQTPGQGLQFLFEYFSETQRNKGNFPGRFSGRQFSNSRSEMNVSTLELGDSALYLCASRNMVGAAKNIQYFGAGTRLSVL.

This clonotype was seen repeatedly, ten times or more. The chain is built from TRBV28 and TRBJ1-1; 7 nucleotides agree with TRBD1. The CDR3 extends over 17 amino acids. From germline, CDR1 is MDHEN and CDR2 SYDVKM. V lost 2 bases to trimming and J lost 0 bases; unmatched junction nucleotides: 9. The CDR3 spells CASSLNRGELLNTEAFF. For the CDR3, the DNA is TGTGCCAGCAGTTTAAACAGGGGTGAACTATTGAACACTGAAGCTTTCTTT.

The CDR3 sequence is CASSFSFRDTNSYEQYF. Written as DNA, the CDR3 is TGTGCCAGCAGTTTTAGCTTCCGGGACACCAACTCCTACGAGCAGTACTTC. This chain joins TRBV28 and TRBJ2-7; weak D call: TRBD1 (6 bases). V was pared by 3 bases and J by 0 bases, with 18 bases between. The CDR3 is 17 residues long. CDR1 MDHEN and CDR2 SYDVKM come from the germline V gene.

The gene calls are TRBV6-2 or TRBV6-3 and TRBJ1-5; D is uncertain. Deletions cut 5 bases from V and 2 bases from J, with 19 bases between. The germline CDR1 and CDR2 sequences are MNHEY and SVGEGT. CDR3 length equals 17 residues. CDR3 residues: CASSEQGIAVGNQPQHF. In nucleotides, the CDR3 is TGTGCCAGCAGTGAACAAGGGATCGCCGTGGGCAATCAGCCCCAGCATTTT.

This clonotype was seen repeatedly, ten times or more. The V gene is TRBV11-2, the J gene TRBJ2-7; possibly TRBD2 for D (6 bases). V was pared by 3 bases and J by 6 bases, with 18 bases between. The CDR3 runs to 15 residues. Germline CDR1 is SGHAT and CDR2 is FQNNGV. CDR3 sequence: CASSFPDGRASEQYF. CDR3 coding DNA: TGTGCCAGCAGCTTCCCGGACGGGAGAGCCTCCGAGCAGTACTTC.

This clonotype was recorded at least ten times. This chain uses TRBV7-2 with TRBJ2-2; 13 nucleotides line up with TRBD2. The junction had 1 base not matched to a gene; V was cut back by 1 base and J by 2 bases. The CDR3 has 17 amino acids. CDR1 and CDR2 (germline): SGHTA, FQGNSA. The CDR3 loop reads CASSLGLAGGNTGELFF. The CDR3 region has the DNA TGTGCCAGCAGCTTAGGACTAGCGGGAGGAAACACCGGGGAGCTGTTTTTT.

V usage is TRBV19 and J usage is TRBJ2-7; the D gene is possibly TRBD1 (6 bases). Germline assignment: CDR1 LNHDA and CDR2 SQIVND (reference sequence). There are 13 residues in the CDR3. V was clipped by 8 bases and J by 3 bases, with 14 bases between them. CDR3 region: CASSRQQGYEQYF. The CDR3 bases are TGTGCCAGTTCCCGTCAACAGGGCTACGAGCAGTACTTC.

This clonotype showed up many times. The DNA of the CDR3 is TGTGCCAGCAGCCTGGGGGCAGATACAGACCAAGAGACCCAGTACTTC. Translating it yields CASSLGADTDQETQYF. The chain carries TRBV11-2 and TRBJ2-5; D might be TRBD1 (6 bases). Germline loops: CDR1 SGHAT, CDR2 FQNNGV. V shed 5 bases and J shed 0 bases, with 16 bases lying between them. The CDR3 has 16 amino acids.

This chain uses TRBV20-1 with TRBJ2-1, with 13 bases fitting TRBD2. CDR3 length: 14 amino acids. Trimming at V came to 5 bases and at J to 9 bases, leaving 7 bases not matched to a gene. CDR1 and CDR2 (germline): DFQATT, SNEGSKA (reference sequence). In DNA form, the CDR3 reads TGCAGTGCTCGGACTAGCGGGAGTACGGTTGAGCAGTTCTTC. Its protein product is CSARTSGSTVEQFF.

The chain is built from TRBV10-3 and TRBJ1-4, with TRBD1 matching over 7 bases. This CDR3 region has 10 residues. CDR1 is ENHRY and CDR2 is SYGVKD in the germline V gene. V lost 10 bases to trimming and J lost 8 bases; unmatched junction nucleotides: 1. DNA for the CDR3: TGTGCCACCAGGGGGGAAAAACTGTTTTTT. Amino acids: CATRGEKLFF.

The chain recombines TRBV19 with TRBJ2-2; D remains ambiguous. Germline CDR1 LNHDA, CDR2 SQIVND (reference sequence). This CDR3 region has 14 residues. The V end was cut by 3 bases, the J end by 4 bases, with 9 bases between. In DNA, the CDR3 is TGTGCCAGTAGTATTTACCTTACCACCGGGGAGCTGTTTTTT. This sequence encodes CASSIYLTTGELFF.

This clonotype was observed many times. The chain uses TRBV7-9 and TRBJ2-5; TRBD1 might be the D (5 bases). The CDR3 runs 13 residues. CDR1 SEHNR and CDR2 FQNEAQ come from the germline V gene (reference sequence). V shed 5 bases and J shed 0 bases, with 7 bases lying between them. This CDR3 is CASSKDNQETQYF. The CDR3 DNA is TGTGCCAGCAGCAAGGACAACCAAGAGACCCAGTACTTC.

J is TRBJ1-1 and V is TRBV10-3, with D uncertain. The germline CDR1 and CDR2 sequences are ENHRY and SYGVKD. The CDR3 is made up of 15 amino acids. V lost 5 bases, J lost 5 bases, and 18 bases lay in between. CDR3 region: CAISNGNAEETEAFF. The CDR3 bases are TGTGCCATCAGTAACGGGAACGCGGAGGAAACTGAAGCTTTCTTT.

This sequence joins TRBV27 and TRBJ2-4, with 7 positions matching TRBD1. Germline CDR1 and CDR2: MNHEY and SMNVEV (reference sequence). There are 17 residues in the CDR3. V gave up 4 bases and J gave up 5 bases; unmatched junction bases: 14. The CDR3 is CASSSLWTGGFQNIQYF. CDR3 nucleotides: TGTGCCAGCAGTTCCTTGTGGACAGGCGGGTTCCAAAACATTCAGTACTTC.

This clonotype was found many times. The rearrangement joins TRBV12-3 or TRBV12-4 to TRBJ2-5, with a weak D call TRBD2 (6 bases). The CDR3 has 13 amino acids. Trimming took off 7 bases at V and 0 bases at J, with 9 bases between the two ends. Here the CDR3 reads CASTRDYQETQYF. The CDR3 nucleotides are TGTGCCAGCACCCGGGACTACCAAGAGACCCAGTACTTC.

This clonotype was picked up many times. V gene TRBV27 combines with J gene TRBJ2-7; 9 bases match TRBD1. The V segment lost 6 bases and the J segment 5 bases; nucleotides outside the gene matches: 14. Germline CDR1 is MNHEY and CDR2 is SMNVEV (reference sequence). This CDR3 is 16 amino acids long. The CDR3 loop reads CASSLTGTGRNHEQYF. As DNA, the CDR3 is TGTGCCAGCAGCCTCACCGGGACAGGGAGGAACCACGAGCAGTACTTC.

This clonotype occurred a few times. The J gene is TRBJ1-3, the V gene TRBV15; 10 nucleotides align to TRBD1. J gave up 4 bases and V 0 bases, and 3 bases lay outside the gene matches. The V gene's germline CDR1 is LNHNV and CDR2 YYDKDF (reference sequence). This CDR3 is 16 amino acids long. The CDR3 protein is CATSREGQGIGNTIYF. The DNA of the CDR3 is TGTGCCACCAGCAGAGAGGGACAGGGGATCGGAAACACCATATATTTT.

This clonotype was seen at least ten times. The CDR3 protein is CATTPGTGGYEQYF. The CDR3 DNA is TGTGCCACCACTCCCGGGACAGGGGGTTACGAGCAGTACTTC. The V call is TRBV7-2, the J call TRBJ2-7, with 11 bases aligning to TRBD1. V shed 10 bases, J shed 4 bases, and the junction held 9 bases outside the gene matches. The CDR3 length is 14 residues. CDR1 and CDR2 (germline): SGHTA, FQGNSA.